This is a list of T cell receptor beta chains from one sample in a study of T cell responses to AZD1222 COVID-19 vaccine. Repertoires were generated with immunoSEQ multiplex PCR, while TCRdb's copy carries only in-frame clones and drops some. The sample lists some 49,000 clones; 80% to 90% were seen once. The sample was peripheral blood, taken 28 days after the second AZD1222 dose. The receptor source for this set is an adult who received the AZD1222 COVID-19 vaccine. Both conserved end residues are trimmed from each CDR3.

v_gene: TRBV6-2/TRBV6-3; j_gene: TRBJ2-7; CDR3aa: ASSPRSTGHRYEQY
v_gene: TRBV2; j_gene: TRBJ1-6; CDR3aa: ASSHTRQGSSYNSPLH
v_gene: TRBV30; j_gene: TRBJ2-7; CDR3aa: AWSRDRGPYEQY
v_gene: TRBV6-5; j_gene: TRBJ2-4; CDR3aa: ASTYFVGGKNIQY
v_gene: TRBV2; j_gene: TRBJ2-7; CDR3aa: ASSDPGQRAGEQY
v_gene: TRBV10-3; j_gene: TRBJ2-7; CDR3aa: AISRDRGPYEQY
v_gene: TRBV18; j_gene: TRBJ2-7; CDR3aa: ASSPLVASAGGLYEQY
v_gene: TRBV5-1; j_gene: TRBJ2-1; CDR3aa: ASTPGLAGNDEQF
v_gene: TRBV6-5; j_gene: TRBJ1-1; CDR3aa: ASSYGRQDEAF
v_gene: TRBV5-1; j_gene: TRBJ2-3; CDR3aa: ASRRLGSGRGDTQY
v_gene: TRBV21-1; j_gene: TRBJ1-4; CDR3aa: ASSKKFLGHANRKLF
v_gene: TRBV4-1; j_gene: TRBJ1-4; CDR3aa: ASSQLTGFSNEKLF
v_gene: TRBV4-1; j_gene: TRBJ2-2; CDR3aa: ASSSSSGIPGELF
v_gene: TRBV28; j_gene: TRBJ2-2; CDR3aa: ASSPDRGANTGELF
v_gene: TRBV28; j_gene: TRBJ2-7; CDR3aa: ASSSGLVVGGSEQY
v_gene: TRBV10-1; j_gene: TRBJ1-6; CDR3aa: ASTMTESRSPLH
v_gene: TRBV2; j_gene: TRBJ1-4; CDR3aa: ASRQRGTTNEKLF
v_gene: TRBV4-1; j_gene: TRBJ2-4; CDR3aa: ASSPPLAEIAKNIQY
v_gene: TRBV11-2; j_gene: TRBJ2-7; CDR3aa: ASSLGHEQY
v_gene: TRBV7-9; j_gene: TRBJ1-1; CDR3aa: ASSPLNTEAF
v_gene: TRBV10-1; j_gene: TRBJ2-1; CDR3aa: ASSAGSAYNEQF
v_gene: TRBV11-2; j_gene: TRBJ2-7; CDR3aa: ASSLGGDFYEQY
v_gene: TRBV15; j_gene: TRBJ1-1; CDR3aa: ATSVRGVNTEAF
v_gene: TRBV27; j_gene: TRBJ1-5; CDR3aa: ASSTTGVRGQPQH
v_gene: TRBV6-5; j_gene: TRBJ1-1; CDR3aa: ASSYLGPMNTEAF
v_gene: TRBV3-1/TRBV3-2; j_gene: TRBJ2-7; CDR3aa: ASSLVSGSYEQY